Listed below are T cell receptor beta chains from one sample, sequenced in a study of control samples from healthy donors and cancer patients. The repertoire was sequenced with immunoSEQ multiplex PCR; TCRdb's copy has only in-frame clones and lacks some. The sample includes 100,000 to 150,000 clones, about 88% seen only once; the top ten take around 2%. The sequencing input was blood. These receptors were obtained from a man between 18 and 35 years old in good health. Each CDR3 is given with its conserved first and last residue. Each record gives: V gene, clone size, J gene, D gene, CDR3 DNA, CDR3 protein. The D gene is left open where the match is weak. Where a row states a size, it is once, few, many or the class of an expanded clone; other rows omit it.

v_call: TRBV24-1
clone_size: NA
j_call: TRBJ2-1
d_call: NA
cdr3_nt: TGTGCCACCAGTGACCGTGGAAAGAGCTCCTACAATGAGCAGTTCTTC
cdr3_aa: CATSDRGKSSYNEQFF

v_call: TRBV3-1/TRBV3-2
clone_size: NA
j_call: TRBJ2-1
d_call: TRBD2
cdr3_nt: TGTGCCAGCAGTGTCGGACTAGCGAGATACAATGAGCAGTTCTTC
cdr3_aa: CASSVGLARYNEQFF

v_call: TRBV10-3
clone_size: once
j_call: TRBJ2-7
d_call: TRBD2
cdr3_nt: TGTGCCATCAGCGGGACTAGCGGGACCTGGCAGTACTTC
cdr3_aa: CAISGTSGTWQYF

v_call: TRBV5-6
clone_size: NA
j_call: TRBJ2-5
d_call: NA
cdr3_nt: TGTGCCAGCAGCTTGGAACAGGATATGAGTAGCGGAGAGAAAGAGACCCAGTACTTC
cdr3_aa: CASSLEQDMSSGEKETQYF

v_call: TRBV10-2
clone_size: NA
j_call: TRBJ2-7
d_call: TRBD1
cdr3_nt: TGCGCCAGCAGTGAATCAGGGGGCACCTCGCTCTACGAGCAGTACTTC
cdr3_aa: CASSESGGTSLYEQYF

v_call: TRBV28
clone_size: NA
j_call: TRBJ2-4
d_call: NA
cdr3_nt: TGTGCCAGCAGGGCAGCAGGGTTTATCGGGACCAAAAACATTCAGTACTTC
cdr3_aa: CASRAAGFIGTKNIQYF

v_call: TRBV6-5
clone_size: NA
j_call: TRBJ2-7
d_call: NA
cdr3_nt: TGTGCCAGCAGTTACTCGAGGGCCATCTACGAGCAGTACTTC
cdr3_aa: CASSYSRAIYEQYF

v_call: TRBV5-1
clone_size: NA
j_call: TRBJ2-2
d_call: NA
cdr3_nt: TGCGCCAGCAGCCGGCTGAATTTAGGGTGGCAATTGAACACCGGGGAGCTGTTTTTT
cdr3_aa: CASSRLNLGWQLNTGELFF

v_call: TRBV11-1
clone_size: NA
j_call: TRBJ2-7
d_call: NA
cdr3_nt: TGTGCCAGCAGCGCGCCCCTCACAGGGTTAGGCTACGAGCAGTACTTC
cdr3_aa: CASSAPLTGLGYEQYF

v_call: TRBV24-1
clone_size: NA
j_call: TRBJ2-2
d_call: TRBD1
cdr3_nt: TGTGCCACCGGACAGGGGGCGGTCGGGGAGCTGTTTTTT
cdr3_aa: CATGQGAVGELFF

v_call: TRBV28
clone_size: NA
j_call: TRBJ1-1
d_call: TRBD1
cdr3_nt: TGTGCCAGCTCCCCCCCGACAGGGAAGAACACTGAAGCTTTCTTT
cdr3_aa: CASSPPTGKNTEAFF

v_call: TRBV11-3
clone_size: NA
j_call: TRBJ2-5
d_call: TRBD1
cdr3_nt: TGTGCCAGCAGCCCGGGACAGGGACAACAAGAGACCCAGTACTTC
cdr3_aa: CASSPGQGQQETQYF

v_call: TRBV6-1
clone_size: NA
j_call: TRBJ2-5
d_call: NA
cdr3_nt: TGTGCCAGCAGTGAAGGTGGCCAGAGGGAGACCCAGTACTTC
cdr3_aa: CASSEGGQRETQYF

v_call: TRBV3-1/TRBV3-2
clone_size: few
j_call: TRBJ1-4
d_call: NA
cdr3_nt: TGTGCCAGCAGCAGCCGAAGGGGGTTGTCGGCAACTAATGAAAAACTGTTTTTT
cdr3_aa: CASSSRRGLSATNEKLFF

v_call: TRBV29-1
clone_size: NA
j_call: TRBJ2-1
d_call: TRBD1
cdr3_nt: TGCAGCGTTGGAACTAGGGGGCCCTCAGCCTACAATGAGCAGTTCTTC
cdr3_aa: CSVGTRGPSAYNEQFF

v_call: TRBV7-3
clone_size: NA
j_call: TRBJ1-1
d_call: NA
cdr3_nt: TGTGCCAGCAGCTTAGGGGGGCCAGCGGGTGAAGCTTTCTTT
cdr3_aa: CASSLGGPAGEAFF